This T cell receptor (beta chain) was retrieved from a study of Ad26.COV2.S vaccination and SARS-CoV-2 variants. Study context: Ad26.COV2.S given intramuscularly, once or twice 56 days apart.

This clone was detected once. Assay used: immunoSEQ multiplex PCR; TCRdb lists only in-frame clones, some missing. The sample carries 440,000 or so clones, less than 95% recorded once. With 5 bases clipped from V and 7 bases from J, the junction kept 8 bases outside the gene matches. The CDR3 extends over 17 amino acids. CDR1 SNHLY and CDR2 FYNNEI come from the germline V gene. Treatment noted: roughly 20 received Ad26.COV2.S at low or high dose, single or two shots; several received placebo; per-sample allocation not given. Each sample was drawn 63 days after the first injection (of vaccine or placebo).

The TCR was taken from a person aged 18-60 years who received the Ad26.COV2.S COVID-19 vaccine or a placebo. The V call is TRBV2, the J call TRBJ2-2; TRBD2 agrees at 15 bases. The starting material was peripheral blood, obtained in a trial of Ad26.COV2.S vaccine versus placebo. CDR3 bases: TGTGCCAGCAGTCCAGGACTAGCGGGAGGGCCCGGCGGGGAGCTGTTTTTT. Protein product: CASSPGLAGGPGGELFF.